Reported below is one T cell receptor beta chain. The antigen is not known. This entry belongs to a study of cytotoxic CD8 clonotypes in ibrutinib-treated CLL. Study overall: Partial responders around 24, complete 2; around twelve progressed and roughly 14 stayed in remission by median around 68 months. Study-level points and caveats: Contraction or stability on treatment was seen for public clonotypes, which were uncommon. Sampling schedules were unmatched across sustained-remission and progressing patients.

Trimming took 7 bases from V and 2 from J, leaving 17 bases between them. Germline V CDR1 and CDR2: LNHDA, SQIVND (reference sequence). The CDR3 consists of 16 residues. Deep sequencing aimed at 1 in 200,000 to 1 in 1 million T cells' resolution. TCRdb's table, derived via immunoSEQ multiplex PCR, lists solely in-frame clones and lacks some. Of more than 12,000 clones listed, roughly 66% are singletons. The rearrangement joins TRBV19 to TRBJ1-4, with D unresolved. This sample comprised PBMCs, obtained before ibrutinib treatment. The clonotype was recovered from a human donor with chronic lymphocytic leukemia. The CDR3 region has the DNA TGTGCCAGTACCGCCCTCCATGGGTGGACTAATGAAAAACTGTTTTTT. This encodes CASTALHGWTNEKLFF.